Shown below are 28 T cell receptor beta chains from a single sample sequenced in a study of blood T cell repertoires in COVID-19. The repertoire was sequenced with immunoSEQ multiplex PCR; TCRdb's copy has only in-frame clones and lacks some. The sample consists of approximately 300,000 clones, 90% of them appearing once. The source material was PBMCs or T cells enriched from blood (not recorded which). The receptors here all came from a woman in her twenties or thirties who had been exposed to COVID-19.

The chain couples TRBV7-9 to TRBJ1-2, with 8 nucleotides matching TRBD1. Per the germline V gene, CDR1 is SEHNR and CDR2 is FQNEAQ (reference sequence). This CDR3 contains 11 residues. The junction had 0 bases not matched to a gene; V was cut back by 4 bases and J by 8 bases. The CDR3 here is CASSSGGGYTF. DNA of the CDR3: TGTGCCAGCAGCTCAGGGGGCGGCTACACCTTC.

This clone has only one observation. The sample has other DNA sequences that encode this CDR3 too. The CDR3 bases are TGTGCCAGTAGTATGGGACAGGGGGCCTACGAGCAGTACTTC. Its translation: CASSMGQGAYEQYF. The chain recombines TRBV19 with TRBJ2-7; 11 positions agree with TRBD1. V lost 3 bases and J lost 2; bases outside the gene matches: 0. Per the germline V gene, CDR1 is LNHDA and CDR2 is SQIVND (reference sequence). CDR3 length equals 14 residues.

The chain uses TRBV7-2 and TRBJ1-2; a possible D gene is TRBD1 (6 bases). Germline values: CDR1 SGHTA, CDR2 FQGNSA. This CDR3 spans 15 amino acids. V was cut by 5 bases and J by 0 bases, with 13 bases left in between. The CDR3 sequence: CASSARQAANYGYTF. DNA for the CDR3: TGTGCCAGCAGCGCCCGACAGGCAGCTAACTATGGCTACACCTTC. Supplemented by reference TRBV7-2 and TRBJ1-2, the full variable domain reads GAGVSQSPSNKVTEKGKDVELRCDPISGHTALYWYRQSLGQGLEFLIYFQGNSAPDKSGLPSDRFSAERTGGSVSTLTIQRTQQEDSAVYLCASSARQAANYGYTFGSGTRLTVV.

J is TRBJ1-3 and V is TRBV2; 8 bases map to TRBD1. The CDR3 has 15 residues. CDR1 is SNHLY and CDR2 is FYNNEI in the germline V gene. The V segment lost 3 bases and the J segment 4 bases; nucleotides outside the gene matches: 5. CDR3 nucleotide sequence: TGTGCCAGCAGTGAGGGAAGGACAGGGGGAAACACCATATATTTT. Translating gives CASSEGRTGGNTIYF.

The chain couples TRBV30 to TRBJ1-1; weak D call: TRBD1 (5 bases). CDR1 is GTSNPN, CDR2 SVGIG, per germline (reference sequence). CDR3 size: 11 residues. V lost 5 bases to trimming and J lost 6 bases, with 10 bases between them. The chain's CDR3 is CAWGGMAEAFF. The CDR3 DNA follows: TGTGCCTGGGGGGGGATGGCTGAAGCTTTCTTT.

J is TRBJ1-1 and V is TRBV6-5, with 11 bases fitting TRBD1. The length of the CDR3 is 15 residues. Unmatched junction bases numbered 7, after V lost 5 bases and J lost 5 bases. The germline gives CDR1 MNHEY, CDR2 SVGAGI. The DNA for the CDR3 is TGTGCCAGCAGTCTTTGGACAGGGGGCATTACTGAAGCTTTCTTT. Its protein product is CASSLWTGGITEAFF.

The CDR3: CSVRLGQVGGYTF. CDR3 DNA sequence: TGCAGCGTACGACTGGGACAGGTGGGGGGCTACACCTTC. V and J are TRBV29-1 and TRBJ1-2; 8 nucleotides align to TRBD1. V was clipped by 6 bases and J by 8 bases; unmatched bases: 11. CDR3 length: 13 residues. Germline CDR1 and CDR2: SQVTM and ANQGSEA.

The V gene is TRBV6-5, the J gene TRBJ1-5, with D maybe TRBD1 (6 bases). The CDR3 length is 15 residues. Trimming stripped 6 bases from V and 0 bases from J, with 12 bases between. Germline loops: CDR1 MNHEY, CDR2 SVGAGI. CDR3 region: CASSLGQYSNQPQHF. CDR3 DNA: TGTGCCAGCAGCCTTGGACAGTATAGCAATCAGCCCCAGCATTTT.

The chain couples TRBV2 to TRBJ2-1, with unresolved D. Germline V gene sequence: CDR1 SNHLY, CDR2 FYNNEI. This CDR3 region has 13 residues. V gave up 8 bases and J gave up 3 bases, with 11 bases separating them. This chain's CDR3 is CASWAMIYNEQFF. CDR3 DNA sequence: TGTGCCAGCTGGGCTATGATCTACAATGAGCAGTTCTTC.

The chain joins TRBV18 to TRBJ1-3; weak D call: TRBD1 (6 bases). Trimming removed 5 bases at V and 4 bases at J, with 12 bases between. The germline gives CDR1 KGHSH, CDR2 LQKENI. The CDR3 spans 14 residues. CDR3 residues: CASSTRGAGNTIYF. The CDR3 bases are TGTGCCAGCTCAACCCGGGGGGCAGGAAACACCATATATTTT.

The gene calls are TRBV4-1 and TRBJ1-1; weak D call: TRBD1 (5 bases). The CDR3 is 16 residues long. The germline gives CDR1 MGHRA, CDR2 YSYEKL. Trimming removed 1 base at V and 1 base at J, with 13 bases between. CDR3 region: CASSQGKGWENTEAFF. The DNA of the CDR3 is TGCGCCAGCAGCCAAGGAAAGGGGTGGGAGAACACTGAAGCTTTCTTT.

The rearrangement uses TRBV4-2 and TRBJ2-1; D might be TRBD1 (6 bases). CDR3 length: 15 amino acids. V was pared by 1 base and J by 4 bases, with 11 bases between. Per germline, CDR1 LGHNA and CDR2 YNFKEQ. CDR3 sequence reads: CASSQGGQSYNEQFF. The CDR3, as DNA: TGTGCCAGCAGCCAAGGGGGACAATCATACAATGAGCAGTTCTTC.

This clone was observed once. The chain links TRBV6-2 or TRBV6-3 to TRBJ1-1, with TRBD1 as a possible D gene (5 bases). The CDR3 length is 14 residues. Trimming shortened V by 2 bases and J by 4 bases, and 11 bases separated the two germline ends. The germline V gene encodes CDR1 MNHEY and CDR2 SVGEGT. The CDR3 sequence: CASSYGGALTEAFF. The CDR3 DNA sequence: TGTGCCAGCAGTTACGGCGGGGCTCTCACTGAAGCTTTCTTT.

The chain links TRBV18 to TRBJ1-2; 9 bases map to TRBD1. The CDR3 totals 17 residues. V shed 1 base, J shed 3 bases, and the junction held 9 bases outside the gene matches. Germline V gene data show CDR1 as KGHSH and CDR2 as LQKENI. The CDR3 loop is CASSPLGQGKLDYGYTF. CDR3 bases: TGTGCCAGCTCACCACTGGGACAGGGAAAACTTGACTATGGCTACACCTTC.

The chain combines TRBV27 with TRBJ1-5, with unresolved D. The CDR3 consists of 15 residues. CDR1 and CDR2 from the germline V gene are MNHEY and SMNVEV (reference sequence). Trimming stripped 2 bases from V and 1 base from J, with 9 bases between. The CDR3 DNA reads as TGTGCCAGCAGTTTAGCGGGCTTGAGCAATCAGCCCCAGCATTTT. This gives the protein CASSLAGLSNQPQHF.

The rearrangement joins TRBV18 to TRBJ1-1; a weak D match, TRBD1 (5 bases). The CDR3 has 15 amino acids. V lost 2 bases to trimming and J lost 4 bases, with 14 bases between them. Germline V gives CDR1 KGHSH, CDR2 LQKENI. In DNA form, the CDR3 reads TGTGCCAGCTCACCAGGCCGGCGGGGCGGCACTGAAGCTTTCTTT. Its protein is CASSPGRRGGTEAFF.

The chain couples TRBV2 to TRBJ1-1, with D maybe TRBD1 (6 bases). V gave up 6 bases and J gave up 0 bases, with 11 bases separating them. The germline V gene has CDR1 SNHLY and CDR2 FYNNEI. There are 14 residues in the CDR3. CDR3 amino acids: CASRRQVMNTEAFF. The CDR3 bases are TGTGCCAGCAGACGACAGGTGATGAACACTGAAGCTTTCTTT.

J is TRBJ1-2 and V is TRBV6-6; TRBD1 matches 7 bases. Unmatched junction bases numbered 20, after V lost 5 bases and J lost 2 bases. The CDR3 runs to 19 residues. Per germline, CDR1 MNHNY and CDR2 SVGAGI (reference sequence). The DNA for the CDR3 is TGTGCCAGCAGTCGGAGCCAACTTCGGACAGGCAGAACGAACTATGGCTACACCTTC. It is translated as CASSRSQLRTGRTNYGYTF.

V and J are TRBV24-1 and TRBJ2-3; no reliable D call. V was trimmed by 1 base and J by 5 bases, leaving 6 bases between them. Germline CDR1 KGHDR, CDR2 SFDVKD. CDR3 length: 13 residues. CDR3 amino acids: CATSDFPGDTQYF. The CDR3 region has the DNA TGTGCCACCAGTGATTTCCCGGGAGATACGCAGTATTTT.

CDR3 protein: CASGMEGESPLHF. The CDR3 coding sequence is TGCGCCAGCGGCATGGAGGGAGAGTCACCCCTCCACTTT. V usage is TRBV5-1 and J usage is TRBJ1-6; D uncertain. The CDR3 runs to 13 residues. V dropped 7 bases and J dropped 10 bases, with 15 bases sitting between them. Germline lookup yields CDR1 SGHRS and CDR2 YFSETQ. Filled out from reference TRBV5-1 and TRBJ1-6, the complete variable domain reads KAGVTQTPRYLIKTRGQQVTLSCSPISGHRSVSWYQQTPGQGLQFLFEYFSETQRNKGNFPGRFSGRQFSNSRSEMNVSTLELGDSALYLCASGMEGESPLHFGNGTRLTVT.

As for this clone: The identical CDR3 is also encoded by other nucleotide sequences in the sample. The chain links TRBV7-9 to TRBJ2-5; no clear D gene. Between the trimmed V and J ends, which lost 1 base and 5 bases, there was a span of 8 bases. Germline V gene sequence: CDR1 SEHNR, CDR2 FQNEAQ (reference sequence). The CDR3 has 13 amino acids. Here the CDR3 reads CASSLGVGETQYF. The CDR3 coding sequence is TGTGCCAGCAGCTTAGGTGTCGGGGAGACCCAGTACTTC.

The chain employs TRBV5-1 and TRBJ2-7, with 9 bases matching TRBD1. Trimming cost V 9 bases and J 5 bases; bases outside gene matches: 9. The CDR3 contains 13 residues. Germline V gives CDR1 SGHRS, CDR2 YFSETQ. The CDR3 DNA sequence: TGCGCCAAAACCCGGGACAGGGTTAACGAGCAGTACTTC. Protein sequence: CAKTRDRVNEQYF.

This clone was detected only once. V is TRBV4-2 and J is TRBJ1-6, with a weak D call TRBD1 (6 bases). Germline V gives CDR1 LGHNA, CDR2 YNFKEQ. This CDR3 comprises 17 residues. V was pared by 1 base and J by 2 bases, with 12 bases between. CDR3 amino acids: CASSQGAGAPYNSPLHF. In nucleotides, the CDR3 is TGTGCCAGCAGCCAAGGGGCAGGGGCCCCCTATAATTCACCCCTCCACTTT.

The CDR3 nucleotides are TGTGCCAGCAGTAAACAGGGGGCAAAAAGTTCACCCCTCCACTTT. Its translation is CASSKQGAKSSPLHF. V is TRBV6-5 and J is TRBJ1-6; TRBD1 agrees at 9 bases. V was clipped by 5 bases and J by 9 bases; unmatched bases: 8. CDR1 is MNHEY and CDR2 is SVGAGI in the germline V gene. This CDR3 has 15 amino acids.

The V gene is TRBV29-1, the J gene TRBJ2-1; 8 bases are shared with TRBD2. Germline V gene lookup returns CDR1 SQVTM and CDR2 ANQGSEA. J gave up 7 bases and V 3 bases, and 5 bases lay outside the gene matches. This CDR3 spans 13 amino acids. This CDR3 reads CSVEPAGDNEQFF. CDR3 DNA sequence: TGCAGCGTTGAGCCAGCGGGGGATAATGAGCAGTTCTTC.

The chain carries TRBV7-6 and TRBJ2-6; maybe TRBD2 (7 bases). The germline CDR1 and CDR2 sequences are SGHVS and FNYEAQ. This CDR3 comprises 17 residues. The V and J ends lost 0 bases and 4 bases respectively, with 13 bases between them. The chain's CDR3 is CASSLAPRGAGANVLTF. CDR3 in DNA: TGTGCCAGCAGCTTAGCGCCTCGGGGGGCCGGGGCCAACGTCCTGACTTTC. The whole variable domain, filled in from reference TRBV7-6 and TRBJ2-6, reads GAGVSQSPRYKVTKRGQDVALRCDPISGHVSLYWYRQALGQGPEFLTYFNYEAQQDKSGLPNDRFSAERPEGSISTLTIQRTEQRDSAMYRCASSLAPRGAGANVLTFGAGSRLTVL.

The CDR3 bases are TGCGCCAGCAGCCCCGGACAGAATAAAAATTCACCCCTCCACTTT. Its translation: CASSPGQNKNSPLHF. The rearrangement uses TRBV4-3 and TRBJ1-6; TRBD1 might be the D (6 bases). V shed 4 bases and J shed 7 bases, with 14 bases lying between them. The CDR3 consists of 15 residues. Looked up from germline, CDR1 is LGHNA and CDR2 is YSLEER.

The V and J genes are TRBV6-2 or TRBV6-3 and TRBJ2-4, with 15 bases aligning to TRBD2. Losses at the gene ends were 4 bases for V and 6 bases for J; bases not matched to a gene: 4. The CDR3 covers 16 residues. Germline V gene lookup returns CDR1 MNHEY and CDR2 SVGEGT. The CDR3 coding sequence is TGTGCCAGCAGTTCCTGGACTAGCGGGGGGGCAAACATTCAGTACTTC. Residues: CASSSWTSGGANIQYF.